This T cell receptor (beta chain) was documented in a study of Graves' ophthalmopathy and Graves' hyperthyroidism. The CDR3 length is 11 residues. V shed 5 bases and J shed 9 bases, with 12 bases lying between them. Germline CDR1 and CDR2: DFQATT and SNEGSKA (reference sequence). For repertoire sequencing, the TCR beta CDR3 regions were amplified from RNA transcripts. Amplification began with first-round RT-PCR using HTBI primers, then second-round multiplex PCR was performed. TCRdb reanalysed the multiplex PCR reads using MiXCR and keeps one entry per CDR3 protein. The sample has about half a million distinct CDR3 sequences; 13% to 15% are singletons.

Sample: blood. The sequence derives from a young woman with Graves' ophthalmopathy. The chain uses TRBV20-1 and TRBJ2-3; tentatively, D is TRBD2 (6 bases). The CDR3 loop is CSADGTLTQYF. DNA of the CDR3: TGCAGTGCTGACGGGACTTTAACGCAGTATTTT.